This T cell receptor (beta chain) was obtained from a study of molecular identifiers for immune sequencing clone quantification. Via MiXCR, TCRdb re-called the PCR reads, giving one row per CDR3 protein. The data contain some 65,000 distinct CDR3 sequences, under 20% of them singletons. Study observations and caveats: More than 850,000 naive cells reportedly did not prevent detection of spiked Jurkat TCR RNA from one cell. Sharing of a barcode by identical TCR molecules could cause highly expanded clone sizes to be underestimated.

This CDR3 is 16 amino acids long. The germline V gene has CDR1 MNHEY and CDR2 SMNVEV (reference sequence). V lost 7 bases to trimming and J lost 6 bases, with 19 bases between them. This clonotype has only a few counts. Its antigen is currently unknown. Naive CD8 libraries used about 17,000 to 1,000,000 sorted cells and 10%, 30% or 50% RNA. V usage is TRBV27 and J usage is TRBJ1-6; D is perhaps TRBD1 (5 bases). The sequence came from a human donor in good health. Some libraries in this study had Jurkat cell RNA spiked in. Sequencing was carried out using naive CD8+ T cells from blood, with Jurkat cell RNA spiked in. Documented subset: FACS-sorted CD8+CD4-CCR7+CD45RA+ naive T cells. CDR3 loop: CASTTYKRGGNSPLHF. The DNA for the CDR3 is TGTGCCAGCACCACCTACAAAAGGGGTGGTAATTCACCCCTCCACTTT.